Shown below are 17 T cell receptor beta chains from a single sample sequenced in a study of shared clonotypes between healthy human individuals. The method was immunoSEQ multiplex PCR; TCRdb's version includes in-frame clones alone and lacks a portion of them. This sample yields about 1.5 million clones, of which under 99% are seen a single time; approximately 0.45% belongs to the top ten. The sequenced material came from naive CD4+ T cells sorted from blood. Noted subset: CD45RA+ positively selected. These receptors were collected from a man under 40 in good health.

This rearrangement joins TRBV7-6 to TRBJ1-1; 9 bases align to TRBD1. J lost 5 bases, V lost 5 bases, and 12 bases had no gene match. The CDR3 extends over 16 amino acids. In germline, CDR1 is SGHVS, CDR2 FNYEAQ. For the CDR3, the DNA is TGTGCCAGCAGCGGGGCTCCGGGACAGGGTTGGACTGAAGCTTTCTTT. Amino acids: CASSGAPGQGWTEAFF.

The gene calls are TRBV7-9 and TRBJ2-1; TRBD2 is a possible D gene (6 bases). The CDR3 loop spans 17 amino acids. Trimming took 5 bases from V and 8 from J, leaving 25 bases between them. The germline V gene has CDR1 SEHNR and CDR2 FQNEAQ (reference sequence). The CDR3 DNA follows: TGTGCCAGCAGCCCGACTCTAGCGTTTCGGGCCAAAGATGAGCAGTTCTTC. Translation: CASSPTLAFRAKDEQFF.

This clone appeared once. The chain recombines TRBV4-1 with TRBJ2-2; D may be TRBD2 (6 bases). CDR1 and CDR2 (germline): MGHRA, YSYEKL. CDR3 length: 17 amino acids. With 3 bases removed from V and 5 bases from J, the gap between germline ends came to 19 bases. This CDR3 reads CASSQRDPGVETGELFF. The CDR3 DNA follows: TGCGCCAGCAGCCAGAGGGATCCGGGAGTCGAAACCGGGGAGCTGTTTTTT.

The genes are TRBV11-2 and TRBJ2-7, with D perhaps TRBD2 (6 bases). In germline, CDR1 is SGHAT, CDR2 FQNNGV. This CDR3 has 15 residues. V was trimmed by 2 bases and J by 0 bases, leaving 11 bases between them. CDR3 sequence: CASSLTGGDSYEQYF. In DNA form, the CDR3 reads TGTGCCAGCAGCTTAACAGGAGGGGACTCCTACGAGCAGTACTTC.

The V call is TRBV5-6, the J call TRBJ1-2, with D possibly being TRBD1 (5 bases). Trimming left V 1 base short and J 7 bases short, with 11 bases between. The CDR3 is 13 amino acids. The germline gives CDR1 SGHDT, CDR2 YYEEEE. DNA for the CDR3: TGTGCCAGCAGCTTGCCCCAGGGACCTGGCTACACCTTC. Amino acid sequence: CASSLPQGPGYTF. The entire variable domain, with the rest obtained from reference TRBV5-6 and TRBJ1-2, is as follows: DAGVTQSPTHLIKTRGQQVTLRCSPKSGHDTVSWYQQALGQGPQFIFQYYEEEERQRGNFPDRFSGHQFPNYSSELNVNALLLGDSALYLCASSLPQGPGYTFGSGTRLTVV.

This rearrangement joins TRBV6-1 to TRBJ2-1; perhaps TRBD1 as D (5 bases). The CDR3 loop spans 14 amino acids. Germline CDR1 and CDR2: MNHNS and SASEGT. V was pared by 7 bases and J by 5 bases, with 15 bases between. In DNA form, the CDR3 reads TGTGCCAGCATGGGGCTAGTTCGCCACAATGAGCAGTTCTTC. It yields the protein CASMGLVRHNEQFF.

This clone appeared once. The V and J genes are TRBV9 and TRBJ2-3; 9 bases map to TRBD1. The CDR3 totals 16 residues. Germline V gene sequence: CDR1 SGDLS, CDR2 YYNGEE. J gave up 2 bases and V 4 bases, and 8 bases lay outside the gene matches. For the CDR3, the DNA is TGTGCCAGCAGCATTATGGACAGGGGACACACAGATACGCAGTATTTT. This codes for CASSIMDRGHTDTQYF.

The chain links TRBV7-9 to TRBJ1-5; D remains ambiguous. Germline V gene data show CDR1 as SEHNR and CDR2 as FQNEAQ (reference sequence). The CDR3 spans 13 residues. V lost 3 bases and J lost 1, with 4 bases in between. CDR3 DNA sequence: TGTGCCAGCAGCTTTGAGAGCAATCAGCCCCAGCATTTT. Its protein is CASSFESNQPQHF.

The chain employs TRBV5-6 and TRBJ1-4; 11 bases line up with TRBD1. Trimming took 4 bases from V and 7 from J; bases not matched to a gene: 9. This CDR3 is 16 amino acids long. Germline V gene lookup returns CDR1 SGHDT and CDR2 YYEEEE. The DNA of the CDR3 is TGTGCCAGCAGCCAGCGGGACAGGGGGATCTTTGAAAAACTGTTTTTT. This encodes CASSQRDRGIFEKLFF.

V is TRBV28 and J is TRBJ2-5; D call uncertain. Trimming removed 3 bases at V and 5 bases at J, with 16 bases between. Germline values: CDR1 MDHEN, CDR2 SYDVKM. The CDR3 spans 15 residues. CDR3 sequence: CASSFKFQIGETQYF. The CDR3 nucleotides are TGTGCCAGCAGTTTTAAATTTCAGATCGGGGAGACCCAGTACTTC.

This CDR3 is CASRTQSLETQYF. The CDR3 coding sequence is TGTGCCAGCAGGACACAATCCCTGGAGACCCAGTACTTC. This chain links TRBV2 with TRBJ2-5; no reliable D call. The CDR3 totals 13 residues. CDR1 and CDR2 (germline): SNHLY, FYNNEI. V was pared by 6 bases and J by 5 bases, with 13 bases between.

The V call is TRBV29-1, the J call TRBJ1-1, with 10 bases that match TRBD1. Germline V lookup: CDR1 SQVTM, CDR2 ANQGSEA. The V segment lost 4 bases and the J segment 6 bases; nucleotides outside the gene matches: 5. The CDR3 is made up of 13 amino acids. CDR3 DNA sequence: TGCAGCGTTGCCGGGACAGGGGTGCCTGAAGCTTTCTTT. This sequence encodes CSVAGTGVPEAFF. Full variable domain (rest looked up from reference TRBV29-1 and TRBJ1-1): SAVISQKPSRDICQRGTSLTIQCQVDSQVTMMFWYRQQPGQSLTLIATANQGSEATYESGFVIDKFPISRPNLTFSTLTVSNMSPEDSSIYLCSVAGTGVPEAFFGQGTRLTVV.

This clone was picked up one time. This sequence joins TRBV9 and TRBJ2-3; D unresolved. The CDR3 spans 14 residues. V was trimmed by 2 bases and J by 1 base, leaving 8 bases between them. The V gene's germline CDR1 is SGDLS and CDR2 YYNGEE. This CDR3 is CASSVSMGTDTQYF. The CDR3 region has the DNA TGTGCCAGCAGCGTCTCGATGGGCACAGATACGCAGTATTTT.

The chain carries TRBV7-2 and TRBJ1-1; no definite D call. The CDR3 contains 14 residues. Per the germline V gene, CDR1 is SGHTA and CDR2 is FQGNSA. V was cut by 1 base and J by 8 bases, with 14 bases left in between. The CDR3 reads CASSLGFSVKEAFF. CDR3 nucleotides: TGTGCCAGCAGCTTAGGCTTCTCTGTGAAGGAAGCTTTCTTT.

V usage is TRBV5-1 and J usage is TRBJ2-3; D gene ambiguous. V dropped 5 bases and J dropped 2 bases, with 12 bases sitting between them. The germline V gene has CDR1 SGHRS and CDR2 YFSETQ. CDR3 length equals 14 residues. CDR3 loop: CASSSGTTTDTQYF. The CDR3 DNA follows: TGCGCCAGCAGTTCCGGAACCACCACAGATACGCAGTATTTT.

CDR3 protein: CATSPPGENGELFF. The CDR3 DNA follows: TGCGCCACCTCACCCCCGGGGGAGAACGGGGAGCTGTTTTTT. V gene TRBV10-2 combines with J gene TRBJ2-2; D might be TRBD2 (6 bases). Germline CDR1 WSHSY, CDR2 SAAADI. This CDR3 comprises 14 residues. V was cut by 10 bases and J by 7 bases, with 19 bases left in between.

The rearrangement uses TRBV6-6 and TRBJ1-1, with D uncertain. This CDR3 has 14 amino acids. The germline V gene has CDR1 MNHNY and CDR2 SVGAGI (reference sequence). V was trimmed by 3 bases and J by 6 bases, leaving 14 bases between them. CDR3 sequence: CASSYGSGVAEAFF. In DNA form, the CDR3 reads TGTGCCAGCAGTTATGGATCCGGGGTCGCTGAAGCTTTCTTT.